This TCR beta chain was recovered during a study of blood T cell repertoires in COVID-19. Overall study context: Some COVID-19 samples were acute and others convalescent; all came from the United States, Italy and Spain. The analysed material was cDNA or gDNA that came from T cells, B-cell-depleted T cells, or PBMCs.

Trimming at V came to 3 bases and at J to 7 bases, leaving 3 bases not matched to a gene. This CDR3 has 12 residues. CDR1 and CDR2 from the germline V gene are MNHNS and SASEGT. In the source study's methods: Reference gene primers were amplified, and this amplification served to estimate nucleated cell counts. The repertoire was sequenced with immunoSEQ multiplex PCR; TCRdb's copy has only in-frame clones and lacks some. V, J and clone size were drawn from that table, and D and trimming were deduced from the DNA. Of about 82,000 clones in the sample, 75% to 85% were seen once. The sequencing sample was made of peripheral blood. The chain links TRBV6-1 to TRBJ2-7; 7 bases match TRBD1. This clonotype was obtained from a woman in her 40s with active or convalescent COVID-19. CDR3 sequence (DNA): TGTGCCAGCAGTGAGGACAGGTGGGAGCAGTACTTC. As protein: CASSEDRWEQYF.